A selection of T cell receptor beta chains follows, all from one sample in a study of T cells after yellow fever vaccination. TCRdb reprocessed the 5' RACE reads via MiXCR and lists one record per CDR3 protein. The top ten hold 14% to 15% of the sample, which has 620,000 or so distinct CDR3 sequences, roughly an eighth seen once. The sequencing here drew on PBMCs, taken on the day of the yellow fever booster vaccination. Receptors originate from a man under 40 who received the YFV17D yellow fever vaccine. The conserved cysteine and the conserved F or W are not part of the CDR3 here.

j_call: TRBJ2-5; v_call: TRBV2; cdr3_aa: ASRKTGDSRGETQY
j_call: TRBJ2-5; v_call: TRBV12-3/TRBV12-4; cdr3_aa: ASRLGRDQETQY
j_call: TRBJ2-3; v_call: TRBV13; cdr3_aa: ASSRMIQGATDTQY
j_call: TRBJ1-5; v_call: TRBV7-9; cdr3_aa: ASSLAGFQPQH
j_call: TRBJ1-2; v_call: TRBV2; cdr3_aa: AHHRDYGYT
j_call: TRBJ2-1; v_call: TRBV5-1; cdr3_aa: ASSLVGLPRGEQF
j_call: TRBJ2-3; v_call: TRBV20-1; cdr3_aa: SAQLAGTDTQY
j_call: TRBJ2-1; v_call: TRBV6-1; cdr3_aa: ASSREYPTYNEQF
j_call: TRBJ2-7; v_call: TRBV11-2; cdr3_aa: ASSLTGPTYEQY
j_call: TRBJ2-5; v_call: TRBV6-1; cdr3_aa: ASKNGNRGGETQY
j_call: TRBJ2-5; v_call: TRBV5-3; cdr3_aa: ARSPRGLAGVGETQY
j_call: TRBJ2-1; v_call: TRBV20-1; cdr3_aa: SARVLAAEQF
j_call: TRBJ1-2; v_call: TRBV20-1; cdr3_aa: SAPELVSYGYT
j_call: TRBJ2-1; v_call: TRBV12-3/TRBV12-4; cdr3_aa: ASSTTEGSGTTFGDEQF
j_call: TRBJ2-7; v_call: TRBV5-1; cdr3_aa: ASKGVISGSSEQY
j_call: TRBJ2-1; v_call: TRBV14; cdr3_aa: ASSQQAGGVEQF
j_call: TRBJ2-3; v_call: TRBV20-1; cdr3_aa: SAQDNPGLGTQY
j_call: TRBJ2-1; v_call: TRBV11-2; cdr3_aa: ASSLGAGAGEQF
j_call: TRBJ2-7; v_call: TRBV7-9; cdr3_aa: ASSVPGGYEQY
j_call: TRBJ2-3; v_call: TRBV5-1; cdr3_aa: ASSLGQPTDTQY
j_call: TRBJ2-7; v_call: TRBV19; cdr3_aa: ASSISGQGSYEQY
j_call: TRBJ2-2; v_call: TRBV24-1; cdr3_aa: ATSEASGRAGNTGELF